This T cell receptor (beta chain) originates from a study of blood T cells in healthy people across ages. On the study more broadly: Template switching picked up about one barcoded beta molecule for each two T cells. Study conclusions and caveats: Strong correlation linked observed beta diversity and percent naive T cells.

Germline V gene sequence: CDR1 DFQATT, CDR2 SNEGSKA (reference sequence). The CDR3 totals 14 residues. In the case of this clonotype: The antigen remains unidentified.

Total RNA was isolated from each sample in quantities of at least 5 micrograms. A second PCR, run for 7 to 11 cycles, used a sample-barcoded 5' primer plus a J-beta primer mix. The authors tagged each cDNA molecule using a template-switch adaptor with 12 random nucleotides. TCRdb re-called the 5' RACE reads through MiXCR, storing one row per CDR3 protein. The table has roughly 1,800,000 distinct CDR3 sequences, 40% to 55% seen once. This clonotype was obtained from a woman aged 35 to 49 in good health. Sequencing input: blood. This chain joins TRBV20-1 and TRBJ2-4; 7 nucleotides align to TRBD2. The J call may be incorrect, as the DNA end agrees better with TRBJ2-7. In DNA, the CDR3 is TGCAGTGCTAGATTGTCGGGCGGGGGATCCGAGCAGTACTTC. This sequence encodes CSARLSGGGSEQYF.